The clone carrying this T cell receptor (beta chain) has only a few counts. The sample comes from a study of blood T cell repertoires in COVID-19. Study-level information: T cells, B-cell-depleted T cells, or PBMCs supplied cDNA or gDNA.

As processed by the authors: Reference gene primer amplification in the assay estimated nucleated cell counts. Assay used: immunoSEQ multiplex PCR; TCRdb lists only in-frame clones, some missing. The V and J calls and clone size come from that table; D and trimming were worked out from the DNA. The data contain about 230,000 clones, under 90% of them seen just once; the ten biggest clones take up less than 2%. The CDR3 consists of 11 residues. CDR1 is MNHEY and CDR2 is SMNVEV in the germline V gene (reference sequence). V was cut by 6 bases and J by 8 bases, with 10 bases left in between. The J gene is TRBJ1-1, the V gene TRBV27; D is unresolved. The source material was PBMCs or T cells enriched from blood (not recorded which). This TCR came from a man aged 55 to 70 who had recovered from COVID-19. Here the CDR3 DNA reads TGTGCCAGCAGCCAAGGGAGGGAAGCTTTCTTT. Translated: CASSQGREAFF.